This T cell receptor beta chain stems from a study of neurological immune-mediated disorders. In this sample, this clonotype turned up many times. What it binds is not known. The V and J ends lost 0 bases and 4 bases respectively, with 12 bases between them. Per the germline V gene, CDR1 is ENHRY and CDR2 is SYGVKD. CDR3 length equals 15 residues. As for the cDNA, it was generated by 5'RACE with 10-nucleotide random UMIs. Over 160 million TCR-beta sequences (from 15-18 subjects) were yielded by each sequencing run. TCRdb reprocessed the 5' RACE reads with MiXCR, giving one entry per CDR3 protein. The data hold 36,000 or so distinct CDR3 sequences, with about 9.4% observed a single time. Study-wide findings and caveats: TCR clonal expansion peaked in HTLV-1-associated myelopathy patients and was lowest in multiple sclerosis patients.

The sample was PBMCs. This chain links TRBV10-3 with TRBJ1-2; no reliable D call. This clonotype originated in a woman between 25 and 40 years old with HTLV-1-associated myelopathy (HAM/TSP). CDR3: CAISESRDLGYGYTF. CDR3 sequence (DNA): TGTGCCATCAGTGAGTCGCGTGACCTCGGCTATGGCTACACCTTC.